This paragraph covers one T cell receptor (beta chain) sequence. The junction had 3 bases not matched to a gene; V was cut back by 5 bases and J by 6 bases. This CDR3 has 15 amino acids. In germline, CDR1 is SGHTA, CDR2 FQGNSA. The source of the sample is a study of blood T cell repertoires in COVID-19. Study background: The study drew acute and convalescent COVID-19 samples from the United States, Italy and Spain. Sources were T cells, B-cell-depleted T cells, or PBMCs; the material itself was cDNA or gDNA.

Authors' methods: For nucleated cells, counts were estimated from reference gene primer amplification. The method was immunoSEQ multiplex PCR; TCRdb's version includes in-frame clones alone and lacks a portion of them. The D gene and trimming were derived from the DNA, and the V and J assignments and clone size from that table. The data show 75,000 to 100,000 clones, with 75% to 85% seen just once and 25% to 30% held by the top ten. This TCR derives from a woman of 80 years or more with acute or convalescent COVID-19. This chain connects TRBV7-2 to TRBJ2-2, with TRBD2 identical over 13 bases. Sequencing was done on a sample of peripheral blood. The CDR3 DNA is TGTGCCAGCAGCCCCGGACTAGCGGGAGCCGGGGAGCTGTTTTTT. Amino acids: CASSPGLAGAGELFF.